This T cell receptor (beta chain) was captured by sequencing in a study of cytomegalovirus exposure and HLA in healthy donors. CDR1 SGHAT and CDR2 FQNNGV come from the germline V gene. The CDR3 extends over 15 amino acids. The V gene end was trimmed by 1 base and the J gene end by 13 bases; junction bases not matched to a gene: 11. PCR used 60 Vbeta primers and 13 Jbeta primers. TCRdb's copy holds only in-frame clones and misses some; the assay was immunoSEQ multiplex PCR. The table lists more than 110,000 clones, roughly 76% of them singletons. Study outcomes and limitations: An analysis was carried out later, and it reportedly showed fewer N-insertions in an Asian-associated ancestry cluster than the approximately 660-donor mean. CMV serostatus was the sole immune exposure data available. Earlier analysis looked at TCR beta V segments, and most were productive about 90% or about 30% of the time. As a later analysis revealed, most CMV-associated TCR beta chains appeared HLA-restricted.

To note about this clone: What it recognizes is unknown.

This sequence joins TRBV11-2 and TRBJ2-5; 11 bases fit TRBD2. Sequencing input: PBMCs. This clonotype was obtained from a human donor in good health. This chain's CDR3 is CASSLVAGGPGTPYF. The CDR3 DNA reads TGTGCCAGCAGCTTAGTAGCGGGGGGGCCGGGTACGCCGTACTTC.